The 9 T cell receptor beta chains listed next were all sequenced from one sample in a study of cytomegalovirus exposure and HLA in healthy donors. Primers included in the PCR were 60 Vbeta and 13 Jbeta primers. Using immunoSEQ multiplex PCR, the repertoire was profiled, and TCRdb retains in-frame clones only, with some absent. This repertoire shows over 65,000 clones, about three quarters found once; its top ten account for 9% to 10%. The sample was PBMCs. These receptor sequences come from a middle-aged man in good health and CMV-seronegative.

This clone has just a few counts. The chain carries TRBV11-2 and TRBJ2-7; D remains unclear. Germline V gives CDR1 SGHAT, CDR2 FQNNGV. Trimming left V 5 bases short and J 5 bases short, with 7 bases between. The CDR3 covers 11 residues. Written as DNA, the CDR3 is TGTGCCAGCAGCCTACTTGACGAGCAGTACTTC. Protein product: CASSLLDEQYF. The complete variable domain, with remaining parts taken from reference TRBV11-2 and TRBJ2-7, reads EAGVAQSPRYKIIEKRQSVAFWCNPISGHATLYWYQQILGQGPKLLIQFQNNGVVDDSQLPKDRFSAERLKGVDSTLKIQPAKLEDSAVYLCASSLLDEQYFGPGTRLTVT.

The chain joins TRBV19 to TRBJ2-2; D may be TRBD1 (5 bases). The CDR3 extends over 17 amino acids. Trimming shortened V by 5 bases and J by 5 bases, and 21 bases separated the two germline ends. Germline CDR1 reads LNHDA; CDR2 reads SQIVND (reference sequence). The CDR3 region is CASSPRSRGMGTGELFF. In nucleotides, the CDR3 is TGTGCCAGTAGTCCACGGTCAAGGGGTATGGGGACCGGGGAGCTGTTTTTT.

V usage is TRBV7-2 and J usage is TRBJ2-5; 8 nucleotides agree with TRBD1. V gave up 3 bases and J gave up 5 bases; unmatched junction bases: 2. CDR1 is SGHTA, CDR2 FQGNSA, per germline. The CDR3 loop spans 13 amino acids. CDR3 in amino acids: CASSFHRGETQYF. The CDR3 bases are TGTGCCAGCAGCTTTCACAGGGGGGAGACCCAGTACTTC.

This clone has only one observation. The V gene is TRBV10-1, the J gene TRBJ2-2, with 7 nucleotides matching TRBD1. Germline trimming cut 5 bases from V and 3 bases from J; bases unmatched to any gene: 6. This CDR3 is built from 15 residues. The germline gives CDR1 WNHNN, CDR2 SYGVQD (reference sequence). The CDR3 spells CASSSGGLDTGELFF. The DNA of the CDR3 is TGCGCCAGCAGTTCAGGGGGATTGGACACCGGGGAGCTGTTTTTT.

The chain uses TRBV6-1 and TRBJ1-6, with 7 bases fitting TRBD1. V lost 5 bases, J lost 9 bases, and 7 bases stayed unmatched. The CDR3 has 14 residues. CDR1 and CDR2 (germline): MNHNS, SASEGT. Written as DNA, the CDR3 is TGTGCCAGCAGTACACAGGGGTTGAGTTCACCCCTCCACTTT. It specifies CASSTQGLSSPLHF.

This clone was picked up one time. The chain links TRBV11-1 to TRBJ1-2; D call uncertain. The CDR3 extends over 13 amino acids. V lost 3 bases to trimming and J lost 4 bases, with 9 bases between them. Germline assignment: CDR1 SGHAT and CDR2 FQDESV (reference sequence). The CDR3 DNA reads TGTGCCAGCAGCTTCTCCGGGAGCTATGGCTACACCTTC. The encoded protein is CASSFSGSYGYTF.

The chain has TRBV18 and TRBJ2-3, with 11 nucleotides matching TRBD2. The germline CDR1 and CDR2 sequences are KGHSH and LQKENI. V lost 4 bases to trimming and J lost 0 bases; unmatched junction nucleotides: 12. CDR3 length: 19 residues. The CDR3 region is CASSRQALAGDGSTDTQYF. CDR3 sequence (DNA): TGTGCCAGCTCACGTCAGGCACTAGCGGGAGATGGGAGCACAGATACGCAGTATTTT. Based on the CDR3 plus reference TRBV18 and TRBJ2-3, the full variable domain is NAGVMQNPRHLVRRRGQEARLRCSPMKGHSHVYWYRQLPEEGLKFMVYLQKENIIDESGMPKERFSAEFPKEGPSILRIQQVVRGDSAAYFCASSRQALAGDGSTDTQYFGPGTRLTVL.

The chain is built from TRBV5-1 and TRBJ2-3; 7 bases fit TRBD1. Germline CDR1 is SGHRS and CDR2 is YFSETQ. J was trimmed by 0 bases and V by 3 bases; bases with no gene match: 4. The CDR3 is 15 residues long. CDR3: CASSWTGFSTDTQYF. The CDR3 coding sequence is TGCGCCAGCAGCTGGACAGGCTTTAGCACAGATACGCAGTATTTT.

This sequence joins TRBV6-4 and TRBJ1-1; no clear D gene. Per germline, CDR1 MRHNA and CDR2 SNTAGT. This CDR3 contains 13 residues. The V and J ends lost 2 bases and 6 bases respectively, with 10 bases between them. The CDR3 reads CASSDPERAEAFF. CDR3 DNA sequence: TGTGCCAGCAGTGACCCGGAGAGGGCTGAAGCTTTCTTT.